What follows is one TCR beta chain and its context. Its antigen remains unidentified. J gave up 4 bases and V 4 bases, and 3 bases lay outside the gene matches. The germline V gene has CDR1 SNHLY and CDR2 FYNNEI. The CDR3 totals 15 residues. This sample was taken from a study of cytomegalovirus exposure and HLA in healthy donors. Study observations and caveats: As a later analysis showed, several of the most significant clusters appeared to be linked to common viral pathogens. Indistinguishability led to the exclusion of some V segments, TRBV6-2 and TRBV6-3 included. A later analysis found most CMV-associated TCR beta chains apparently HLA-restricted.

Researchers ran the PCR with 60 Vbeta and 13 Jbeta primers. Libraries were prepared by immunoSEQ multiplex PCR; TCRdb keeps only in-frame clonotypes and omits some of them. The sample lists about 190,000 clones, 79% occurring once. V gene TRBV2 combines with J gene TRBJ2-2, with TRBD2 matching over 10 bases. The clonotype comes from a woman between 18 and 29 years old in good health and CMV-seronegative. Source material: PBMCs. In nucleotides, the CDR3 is TGTGCCAGCAGTGTAGCGGGGGGTGGCACCGGGGAGCTGTTTTTT. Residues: CASSVAGGGTGELFF.